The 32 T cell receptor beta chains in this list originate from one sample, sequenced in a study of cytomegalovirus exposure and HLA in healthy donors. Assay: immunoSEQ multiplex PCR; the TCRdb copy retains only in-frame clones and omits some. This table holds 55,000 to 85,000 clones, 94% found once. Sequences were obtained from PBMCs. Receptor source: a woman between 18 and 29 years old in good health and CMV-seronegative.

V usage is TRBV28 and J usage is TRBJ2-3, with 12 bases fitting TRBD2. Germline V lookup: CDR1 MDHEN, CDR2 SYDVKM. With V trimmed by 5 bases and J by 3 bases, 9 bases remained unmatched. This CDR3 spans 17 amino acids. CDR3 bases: TGTGCCAGCAGTCTCCGACTAGCGGGAGTAGGGACAGATACGCAGTATTTT. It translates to CASSLRLAGVGTDTQYF.

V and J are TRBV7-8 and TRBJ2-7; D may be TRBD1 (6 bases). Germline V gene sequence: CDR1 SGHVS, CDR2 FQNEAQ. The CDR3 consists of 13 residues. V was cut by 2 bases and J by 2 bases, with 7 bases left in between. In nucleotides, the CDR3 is TGTGCCAGCAGCTTAAACAGGGCCTACGAGCAGTACTTC. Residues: CASSLNRAYEQYF.

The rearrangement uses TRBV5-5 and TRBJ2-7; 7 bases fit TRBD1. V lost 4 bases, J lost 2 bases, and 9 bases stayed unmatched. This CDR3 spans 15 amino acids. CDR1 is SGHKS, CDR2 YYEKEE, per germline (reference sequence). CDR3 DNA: TGTGCCAGCAGCCGAACAGGGGTGGAACCCTACGAGCAGTACTTC. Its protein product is CASSRTGVEPYEQYF. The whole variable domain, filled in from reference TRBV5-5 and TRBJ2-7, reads DAGVTQSPTHLIKTRGQQVTLRCSPISGHKSVSWYQQVLGQGPQFIFQYYEKEERGRGNFPDRFSARQFPNYSSELNVNALLLGDSALYLCASSRTGVEPYEQYFGPGTRLTVT.

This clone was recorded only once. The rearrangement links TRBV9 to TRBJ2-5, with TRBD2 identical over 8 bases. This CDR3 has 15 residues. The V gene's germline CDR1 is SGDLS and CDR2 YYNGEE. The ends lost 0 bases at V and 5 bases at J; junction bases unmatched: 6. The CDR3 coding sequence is TGTGCCAGCAGCGTAGGAGCGGGAGAGTGGGAGACCCAGTACTTC. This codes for CASSVGAGEWETQYF.

DNA for the CDR3: TGTGCCAGCAGCCCGCACGGTGACTATGGCTACACCTTC. It translates to CASSPHGDYGYTF. The chain carries TRBV7-2 and TRBJ1-2; D gene unclear. Between the trimmed V and J ends, which lost 5 bases and 3 bases, there was a span of 10 bases. The V gene's germline CDR1 is SGHTA and CDR2 FQGNSA. The CDR3 covers 13 residues.

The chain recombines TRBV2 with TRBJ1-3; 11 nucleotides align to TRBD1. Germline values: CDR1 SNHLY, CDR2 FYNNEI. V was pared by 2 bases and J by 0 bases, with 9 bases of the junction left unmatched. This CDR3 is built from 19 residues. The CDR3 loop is CASSERTGGFSLSGNTIYF. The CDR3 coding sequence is TGTGCCAGCAGTGAACGGACAGGGGGCTTCTCTCTCTCTGGAAACACCATATATTTT.

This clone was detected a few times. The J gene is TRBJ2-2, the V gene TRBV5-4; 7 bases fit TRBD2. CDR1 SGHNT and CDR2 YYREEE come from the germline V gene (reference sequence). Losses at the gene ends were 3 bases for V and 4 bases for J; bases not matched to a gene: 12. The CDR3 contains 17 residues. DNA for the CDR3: TGTGCCAGCAGCTCAACCCCGACTAGCCGTGTCACCGGGGAGCTGTTTTTT. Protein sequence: CASSSTPTSRVTGELFF. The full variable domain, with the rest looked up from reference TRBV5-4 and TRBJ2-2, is ETGVTQSPTHLIKTRGQQVTLRCSSQSGHNTVSWYQQALGQGPQFIFQYYREEENGRGNFPPRFSGLQFPNYSSELNVNALELDDSALYLCASSSTPTSRVTGELFFGEGSRLTVL.

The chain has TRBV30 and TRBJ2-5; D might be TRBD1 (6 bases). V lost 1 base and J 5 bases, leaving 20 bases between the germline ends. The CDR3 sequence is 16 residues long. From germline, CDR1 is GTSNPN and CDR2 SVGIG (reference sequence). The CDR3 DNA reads TGTGCCTGGAGTGCGGGACATACCTACCAAGCGGAGACCCAGTACTTC. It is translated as CAWSAGHTYQAETQYF.

The DNA of the CDR3 is TGTGCCAGCTCACCACAGGGGGCGGGCAATGAGCAGTTCTTC. Translated, it gives CASSPQGAGNEQFF. This chain joins TRBV18 and TRBJ2-1; TRBD1 agrees at 7 bases. V shed 1 base and J 6 bases; nucleotides not matched to a gene: 3. Germline loops: CDR1 KGHSH, CDR2 LQKENI. The CDR3 runs 14 residues. Drawing the rest from reference TRBV18 and TRBJ2-1, the complete variable domain is NAGVMQNPRHLVRRRGQEARLRCSPMKGHSHVYWYRQLPEEGLKFMVYLQKENIIDESGMPKERFSAEFPKEGPSILRIQQVVRGDSAAYFCASSPQGAGNEQFFGPGTRLTVL.

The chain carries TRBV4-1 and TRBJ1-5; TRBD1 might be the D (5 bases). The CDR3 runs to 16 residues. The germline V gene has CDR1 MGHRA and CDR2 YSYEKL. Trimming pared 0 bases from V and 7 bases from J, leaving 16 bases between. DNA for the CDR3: TGCGCCAGCAGCCAAGAAGCAGGGAACTCCAACCAGCCCCAGCATTTT. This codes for CASSQEAGNSNQPQHF.

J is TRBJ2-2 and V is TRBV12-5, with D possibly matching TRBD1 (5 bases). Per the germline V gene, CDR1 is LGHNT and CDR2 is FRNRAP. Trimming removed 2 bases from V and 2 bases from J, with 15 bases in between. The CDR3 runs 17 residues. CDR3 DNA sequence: TGTGCTAGTGGTTTGCCCGTGGGCAGGGCAAACACCGGGGAGCTGTTTTTT. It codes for CASGLPVGRANTGELFF.

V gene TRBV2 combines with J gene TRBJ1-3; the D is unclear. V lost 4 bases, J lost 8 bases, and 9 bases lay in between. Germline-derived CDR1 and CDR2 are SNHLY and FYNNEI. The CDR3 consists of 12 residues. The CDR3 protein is CASSGIRDTIYF. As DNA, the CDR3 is TGTGCCAGCAGTGGTATCCGGGACACCATATATTTT.

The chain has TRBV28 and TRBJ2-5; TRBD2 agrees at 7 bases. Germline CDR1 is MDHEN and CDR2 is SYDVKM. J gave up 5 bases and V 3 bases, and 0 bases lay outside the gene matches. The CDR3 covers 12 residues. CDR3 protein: CASSLRGETQYF. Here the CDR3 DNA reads TGTGCCAGCAGTTTGCGGGGGGAGACCCAGTACTTC.

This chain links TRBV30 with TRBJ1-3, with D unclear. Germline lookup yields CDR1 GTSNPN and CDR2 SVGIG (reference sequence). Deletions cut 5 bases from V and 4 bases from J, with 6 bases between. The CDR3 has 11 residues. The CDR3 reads CAWLAGNTIYF. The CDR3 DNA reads TGTGCCTGGTTAGCGGGAAACACCATATATTTT.

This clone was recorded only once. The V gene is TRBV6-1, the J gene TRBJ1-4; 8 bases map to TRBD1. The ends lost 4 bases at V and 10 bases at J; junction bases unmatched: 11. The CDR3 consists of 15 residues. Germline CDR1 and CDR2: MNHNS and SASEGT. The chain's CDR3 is CASSGLQGVFGKLFF. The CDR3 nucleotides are TGTGCCAGCAGTGGCCTACAGGGGGTATTCGGAAAACTGTTTTTT.

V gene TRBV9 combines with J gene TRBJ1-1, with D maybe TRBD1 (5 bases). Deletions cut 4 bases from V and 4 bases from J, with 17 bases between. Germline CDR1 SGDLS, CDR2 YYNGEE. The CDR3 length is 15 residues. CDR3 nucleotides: TGTGCCAGCAGCCCCGGGGACGGGGGGAGCACTGAAGCTTTCTTT. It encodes CASSPGDGGSTEAFF.

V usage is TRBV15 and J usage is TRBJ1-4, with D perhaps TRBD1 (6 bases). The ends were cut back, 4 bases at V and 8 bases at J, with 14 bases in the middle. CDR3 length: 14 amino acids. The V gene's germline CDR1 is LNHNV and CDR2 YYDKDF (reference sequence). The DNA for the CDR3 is TGTGCCACCAGCACGGCGAGGGGGGGGGAAAAACTGTTTTTT. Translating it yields CATSTARGGEKLFF.

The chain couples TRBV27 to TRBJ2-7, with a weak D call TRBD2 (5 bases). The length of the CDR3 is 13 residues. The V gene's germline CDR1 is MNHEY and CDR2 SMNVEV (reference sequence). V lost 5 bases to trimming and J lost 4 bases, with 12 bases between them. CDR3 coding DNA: TGTGCCAGCAGTCCCCCGCGGGCGTACGAGCAGTACTTC. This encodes CASSPPRAYEQYF.

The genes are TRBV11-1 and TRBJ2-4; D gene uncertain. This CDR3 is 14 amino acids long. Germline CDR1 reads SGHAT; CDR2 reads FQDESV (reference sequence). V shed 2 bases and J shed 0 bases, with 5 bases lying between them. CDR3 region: CASSLSIAKNIQYF. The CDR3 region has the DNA TGTGCCAGCAGCTTATCTATAGCCAAAAACATTCAGTACTTC. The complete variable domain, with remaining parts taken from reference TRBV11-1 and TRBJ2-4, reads EAEVAQSPRYKITEKSQAVAFWCDPISGHATLYWYRQILGQGPELLVQFQDESVVDDSQLPKDRFSAERLKGVDSTLKIQPAELGDSAMYLCASSLSIAKNIQYFGAGTRLSVL.

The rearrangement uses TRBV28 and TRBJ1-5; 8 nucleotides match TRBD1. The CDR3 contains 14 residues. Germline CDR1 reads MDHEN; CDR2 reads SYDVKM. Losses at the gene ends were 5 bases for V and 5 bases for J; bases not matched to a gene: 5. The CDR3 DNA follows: TGTGCCAGCAGTGGGGCAGGGGGCCATCAGCCCCAGCATTTT. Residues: CASSGAGGHQPQHF.

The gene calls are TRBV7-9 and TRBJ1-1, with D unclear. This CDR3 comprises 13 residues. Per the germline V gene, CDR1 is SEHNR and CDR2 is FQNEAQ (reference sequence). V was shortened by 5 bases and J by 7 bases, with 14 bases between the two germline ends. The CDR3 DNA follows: TGTGCCAGCAGCCCCGGGGTGGTAAGTGAAGCTTTCTTT. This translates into CASSPGVVSEAFF.

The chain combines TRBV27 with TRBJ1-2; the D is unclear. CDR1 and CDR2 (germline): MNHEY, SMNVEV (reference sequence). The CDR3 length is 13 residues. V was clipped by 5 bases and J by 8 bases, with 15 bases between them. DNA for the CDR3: TGTGCCAGCAGTCGATCACTACGTTTGGGCTACACCTTC. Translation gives CASSRSLRLGYTF.

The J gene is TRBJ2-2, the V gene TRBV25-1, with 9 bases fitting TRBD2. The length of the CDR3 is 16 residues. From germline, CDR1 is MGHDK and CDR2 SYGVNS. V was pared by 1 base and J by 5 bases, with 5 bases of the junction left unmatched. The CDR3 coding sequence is TGTGCCAGCAGTGAATGGGCGGCGGGAGGGACCGGGGAGCTGTTTTTT. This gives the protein CASSEWAAGGTGELFF.

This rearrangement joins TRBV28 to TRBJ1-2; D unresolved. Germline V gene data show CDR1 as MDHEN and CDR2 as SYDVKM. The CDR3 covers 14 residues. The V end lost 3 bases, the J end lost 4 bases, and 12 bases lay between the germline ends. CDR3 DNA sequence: TGTGCCAGCAGTTTCGACTTCATTTCCTATGGCTACACCTTC. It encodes CASSFDFISYGYTF.

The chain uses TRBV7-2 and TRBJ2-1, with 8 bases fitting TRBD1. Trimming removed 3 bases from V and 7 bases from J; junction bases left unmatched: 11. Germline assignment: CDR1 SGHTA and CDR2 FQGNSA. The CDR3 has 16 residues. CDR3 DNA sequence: TGTGCCAGCAGCTTTCCCCCCCAGGGGGCAGGTAATGAGCAGTTCTTC. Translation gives CASSFPPQGAGNEQFF.

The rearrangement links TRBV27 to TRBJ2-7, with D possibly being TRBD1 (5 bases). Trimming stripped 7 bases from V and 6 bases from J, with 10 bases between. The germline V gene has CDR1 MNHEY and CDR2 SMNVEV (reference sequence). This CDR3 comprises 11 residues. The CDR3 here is CASTARGEQYF. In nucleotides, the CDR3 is TGTGCCAGCACGGCTAGGGGCGAGCAGTACTTC.

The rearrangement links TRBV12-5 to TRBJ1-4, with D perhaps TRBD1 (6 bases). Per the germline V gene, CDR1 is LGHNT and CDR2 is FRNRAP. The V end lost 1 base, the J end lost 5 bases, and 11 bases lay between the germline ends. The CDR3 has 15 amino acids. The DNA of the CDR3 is TGTGCTAGTGGTTTGGCGGGACAAAGAAATGAAAAACTGTTTTTT. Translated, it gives CASGLAGQRNEKLFF.

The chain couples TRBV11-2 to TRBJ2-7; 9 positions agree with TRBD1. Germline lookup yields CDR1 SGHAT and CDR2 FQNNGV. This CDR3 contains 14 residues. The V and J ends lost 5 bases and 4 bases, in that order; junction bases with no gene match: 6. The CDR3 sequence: CASSEGQGVYEQYF. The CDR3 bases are TGTGCCAGCAGCGAGGGACAGGGTGTTTACGAGCAGTACTTC.

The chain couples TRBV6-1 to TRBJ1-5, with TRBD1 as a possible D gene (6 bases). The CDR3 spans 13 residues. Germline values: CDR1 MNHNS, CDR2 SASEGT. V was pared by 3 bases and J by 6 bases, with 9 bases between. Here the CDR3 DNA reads TGTGCCAGCAGTGATGACAGGATTCAGCCCCAGCATTTT. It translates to CASSDDRIQPQHF.

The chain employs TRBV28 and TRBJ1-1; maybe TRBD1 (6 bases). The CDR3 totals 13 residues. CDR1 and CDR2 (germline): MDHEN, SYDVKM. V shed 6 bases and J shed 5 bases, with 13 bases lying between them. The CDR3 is CASRRTAGTEAFF. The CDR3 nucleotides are TGTGCCAGCAGGAGGACAGCCGGAACTGAAGCTTTCTTT.

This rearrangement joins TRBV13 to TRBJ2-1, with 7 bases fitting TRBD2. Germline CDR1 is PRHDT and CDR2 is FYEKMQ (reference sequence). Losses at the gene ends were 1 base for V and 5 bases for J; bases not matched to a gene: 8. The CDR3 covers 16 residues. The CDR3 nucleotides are TGTGCCAGCAGCTTAGTAGGACTAGGTAAGGACAATGAGCAGTTCTTC. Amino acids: CASSLVGLGKDNEQFF.

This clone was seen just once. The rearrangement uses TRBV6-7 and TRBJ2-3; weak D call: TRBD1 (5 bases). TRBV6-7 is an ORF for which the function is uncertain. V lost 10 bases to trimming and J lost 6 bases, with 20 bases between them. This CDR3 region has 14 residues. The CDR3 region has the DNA TGTGCCACCGTGGGCTTACAGGTCCGGGATACGCAGTATTTT. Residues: CATVGLQVRDTQYF.